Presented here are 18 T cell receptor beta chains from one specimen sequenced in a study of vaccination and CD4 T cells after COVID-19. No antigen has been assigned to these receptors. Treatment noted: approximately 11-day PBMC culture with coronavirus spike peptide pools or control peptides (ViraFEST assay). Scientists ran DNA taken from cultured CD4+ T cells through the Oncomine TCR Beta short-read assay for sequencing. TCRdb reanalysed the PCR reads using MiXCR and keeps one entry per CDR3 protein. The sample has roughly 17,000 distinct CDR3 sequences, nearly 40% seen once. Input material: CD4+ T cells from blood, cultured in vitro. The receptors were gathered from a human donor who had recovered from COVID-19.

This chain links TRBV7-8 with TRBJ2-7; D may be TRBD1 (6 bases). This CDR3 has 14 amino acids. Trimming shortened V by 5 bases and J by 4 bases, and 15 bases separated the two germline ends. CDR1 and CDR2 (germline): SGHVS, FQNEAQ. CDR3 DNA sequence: TGTGCCAGCAGCCTAGGGGGACATATTTACGAGCAGTACTTC. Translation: CASSLGGHIYEQYF.

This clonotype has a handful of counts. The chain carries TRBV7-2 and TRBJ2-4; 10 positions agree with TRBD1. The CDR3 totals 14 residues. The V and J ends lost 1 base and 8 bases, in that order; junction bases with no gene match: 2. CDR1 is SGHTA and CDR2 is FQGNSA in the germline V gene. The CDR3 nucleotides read TGTGCCAGCAGCTTAGGACAGGGGGCGGACATTCAGTACTTC. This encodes CASSLGQGADIQYF.

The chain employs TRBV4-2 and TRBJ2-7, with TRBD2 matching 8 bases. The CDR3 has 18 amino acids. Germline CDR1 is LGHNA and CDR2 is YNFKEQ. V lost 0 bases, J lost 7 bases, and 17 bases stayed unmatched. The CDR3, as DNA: TGTGCCAGCAGCCAAGATAGCCGGACTAGCCGGTCGCGGGATGAGCAGTACTTC. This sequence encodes CASSQDSRTSRSRDEQYF.

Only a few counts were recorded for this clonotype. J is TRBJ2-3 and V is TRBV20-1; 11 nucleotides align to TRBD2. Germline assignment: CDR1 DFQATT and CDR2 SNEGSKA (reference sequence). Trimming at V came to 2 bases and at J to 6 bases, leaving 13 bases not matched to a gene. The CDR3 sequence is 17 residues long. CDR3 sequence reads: CSARPTVAGGPADTQYF. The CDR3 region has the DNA TGCAGTGCTAGACCCACCGTAGCGGGAGGGCCCGCGGATACGCAGTATTTT.

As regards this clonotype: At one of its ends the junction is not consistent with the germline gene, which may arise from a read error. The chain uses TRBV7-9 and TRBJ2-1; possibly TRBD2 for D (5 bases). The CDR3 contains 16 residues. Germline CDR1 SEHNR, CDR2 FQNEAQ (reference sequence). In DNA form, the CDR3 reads TGTGCCAGTAGCTTAAGCCCGGGGAGTACCTACAATGAGCAGTTCTTC. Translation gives CASSLSPGSTYNEQFF. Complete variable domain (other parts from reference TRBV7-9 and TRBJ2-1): DTGVSQNPRHKITKRGQNVTFRCDPISEHNRLYWYRQTLGQGPEFLTYFQNEAQLEKSRLLSDRFSAERPKGSFSTLEIQRTEQGDSAMYLCASSLSPGSTYNEQFFGPGTRLTVL.

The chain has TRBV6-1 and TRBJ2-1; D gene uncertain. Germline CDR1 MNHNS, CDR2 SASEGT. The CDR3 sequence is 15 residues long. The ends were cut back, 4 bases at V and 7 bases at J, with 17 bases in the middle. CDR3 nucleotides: TGTGCCAGCAGTGGGAGTAGCCGCCTGAGGAATGAGCAGTTCTTC. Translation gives CASSGSSRLRNEQFF.

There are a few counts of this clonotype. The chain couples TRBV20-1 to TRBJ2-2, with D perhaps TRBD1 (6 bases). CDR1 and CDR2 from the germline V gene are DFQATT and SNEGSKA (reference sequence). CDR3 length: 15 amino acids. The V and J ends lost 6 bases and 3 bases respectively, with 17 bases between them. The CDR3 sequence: CSAIDRRADTGELFF. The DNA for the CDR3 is TGCAGTGCCATAGACAGGCGGGCCGACACCGGGGAGCTGTTTTTT.

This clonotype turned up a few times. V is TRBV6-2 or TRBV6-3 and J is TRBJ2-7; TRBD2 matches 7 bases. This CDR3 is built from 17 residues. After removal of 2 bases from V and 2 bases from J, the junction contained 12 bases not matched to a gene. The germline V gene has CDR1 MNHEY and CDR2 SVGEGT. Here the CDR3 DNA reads TGTGCCAGCAGTTACGCCCTAGGTAGCGGGTATGCCTACGAGCAGTACTTC. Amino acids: CASSYALGSGYAYEQYF.

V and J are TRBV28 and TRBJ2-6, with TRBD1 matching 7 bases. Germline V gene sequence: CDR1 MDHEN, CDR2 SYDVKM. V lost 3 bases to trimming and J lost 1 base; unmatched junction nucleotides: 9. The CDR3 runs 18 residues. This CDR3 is CASSFEATGMSGANVLTF. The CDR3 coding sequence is TGTGCCAGCAGTTTCGAAGCGACAGGGATGTCTGGGGCCAACGTCCTGACTTTC.

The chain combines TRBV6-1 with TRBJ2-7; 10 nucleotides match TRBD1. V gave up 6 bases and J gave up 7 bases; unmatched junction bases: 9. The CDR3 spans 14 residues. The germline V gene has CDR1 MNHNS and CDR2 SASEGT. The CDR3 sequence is CASSMGQGTGEQYF. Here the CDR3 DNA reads TGTGCCAGCAGCATGGGACAGGGGACGGGTGAGCAGTACTTC.

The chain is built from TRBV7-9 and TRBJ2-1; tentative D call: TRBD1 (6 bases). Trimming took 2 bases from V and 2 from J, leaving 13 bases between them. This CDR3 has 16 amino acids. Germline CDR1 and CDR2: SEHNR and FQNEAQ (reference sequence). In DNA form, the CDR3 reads TGTGCCAGCAGCTTATGGGGGCGGTTCACCTACAATGAGCAGTTCTTC. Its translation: CASSLWGRFTYNEQFF.

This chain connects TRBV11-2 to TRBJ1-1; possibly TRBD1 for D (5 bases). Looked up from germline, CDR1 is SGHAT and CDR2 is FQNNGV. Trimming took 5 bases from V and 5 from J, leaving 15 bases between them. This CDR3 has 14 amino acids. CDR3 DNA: TGTGCCAGCAGCGACACCGGGGGAGGTACTGAAGCTTTCTTT. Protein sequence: CASSDTGGGTEAFF. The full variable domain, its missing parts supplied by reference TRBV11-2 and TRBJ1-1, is EAGVAQSPRYKIIEKRQSVAFWCNPISGHATLYWYQQILGQGPKLLIQFQNNGVVDDSQLPKDRFSAERLKGVDSTLKIQPAKLEDSAVYLCASSDTGGGTEAFFGQGTRLTVV.

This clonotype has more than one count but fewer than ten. CDR3 sequence: CASSMGTVTDTQYF. CDR3 in DNA: TGTGCCAGTAGTATGGGGACAGTTACAGATACGCAGTATTTT. The rearrangement links TRBV19 to TRBJ2-3; 7 nucleotides match TRBD1. The CDR3 has 14 amino acids. From germline, CDR1 is LNHDA and CDR2 SQIVND (reference sequence). V lost 3 bases, J lost 3 bases, and 3 bases stayed unmatched.

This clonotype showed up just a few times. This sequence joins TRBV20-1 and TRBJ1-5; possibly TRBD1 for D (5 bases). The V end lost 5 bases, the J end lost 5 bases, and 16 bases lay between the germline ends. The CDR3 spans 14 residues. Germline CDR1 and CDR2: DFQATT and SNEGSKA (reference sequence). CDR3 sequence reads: CSAGGGREDQPQHF. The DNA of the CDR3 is TGCAGTGCTGGGGGAGGGCGGGAAGATCAGCCCCAGCATTTT.

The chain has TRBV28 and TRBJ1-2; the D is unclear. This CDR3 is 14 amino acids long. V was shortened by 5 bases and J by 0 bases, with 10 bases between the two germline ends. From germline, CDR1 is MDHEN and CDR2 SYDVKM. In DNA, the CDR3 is TGTGCCAGCAGTCCGTCAGACACTAACTATGGCTACACCTTC. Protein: CASSPSDTNYGYTF.

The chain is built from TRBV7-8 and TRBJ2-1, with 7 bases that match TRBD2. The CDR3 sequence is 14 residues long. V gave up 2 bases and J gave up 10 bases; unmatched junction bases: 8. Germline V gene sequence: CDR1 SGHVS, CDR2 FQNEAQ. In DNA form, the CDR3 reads TGTGCCAGCAGCTTACGGAGGGAGGGGAGCGAGCAGTTCTTC. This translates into CASSLRREGSEQFF.

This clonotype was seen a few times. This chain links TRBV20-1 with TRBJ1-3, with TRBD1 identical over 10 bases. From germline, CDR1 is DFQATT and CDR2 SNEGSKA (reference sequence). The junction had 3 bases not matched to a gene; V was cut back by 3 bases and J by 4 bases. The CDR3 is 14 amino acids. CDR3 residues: CSARGTGEGNTIYF. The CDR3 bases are TGCAGTGCTAGGGGGACAGGGGAGGGAAACACCATATATTTT.

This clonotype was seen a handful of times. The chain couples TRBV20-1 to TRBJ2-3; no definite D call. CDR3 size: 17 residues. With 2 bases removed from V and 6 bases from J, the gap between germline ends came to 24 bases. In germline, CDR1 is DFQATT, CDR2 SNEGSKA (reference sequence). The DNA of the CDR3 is TGCAGTGCTAGACCCACCAGTTCCAACTCAAACCCGGATACGCAGTATTTT. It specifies CSARPTSSNSNPDTQYF.